The 2 T cell receptor beta chains presented below share a single source sample, sequenced in a study of T cell responses to AZD1222 COVID-19 vaccine. Clones were read by immunoSEQ multiplex PCR, and TCRdb kept only the in-frame ones, dropping some. The table records approximately 100,000 clones, nearly 90% of them present only once. This material consisted of peripheral blood, taken on day 0 of MenACWY control vaccination. Receptors originate from an adult in good health.

The J gene is TRBJ1-2, the V gene TRBV15; 7 nucleotides agree with TRBD1. This CDR3 is 14 amino acids long. The junction had 5 bases not matched to a gene; V was cut back by 4 bases and J by 3 bases. Per the germline V gene, CDR1 is LNHNV and CDR2 is YYDKDF (reference sequence). CDR3 in amino acids: CATSTQGGDYGYTF. DNA for the CDR3: TGTGCCACCAGCACGCAGGGGGGCGACTATGGCTACACCTTC.

The chain has TRBV12-3 or TRBV12-4 and TRBJ2-3; D is uncertain. V shed 6 bases and J shed 7 bases, with 8 bases lying between them. CDR3 length: 11 residues. The CDR3 loop reads CASSPSYTQYF. The CDR3 region has the DNA TGTGCCAGCAGCCCATCATATACGCAGTATTTT.